This is a list of T cell receptor beta chains from one sample in a study of blood T cell repertoires in COVID-19. Using immunoSEQ multiplex PCR, the repertoire was profiled, and TCRdb retains in-frame clones only, with some absent. Found here are a few hundred thousand clones, 86% of them singletons; the top ten hold about 4.5%. Source material: PBMCs or T cells enriched from blood (not recorded which). The receptors were sampled from a woman in her thirties who had been exposed to COVID-19. Each CDR3 is given with its conserved first and last residue.

CDR3 | J | V
CASSLIGGAKNIQYF | TRBJ2-4 | TRBV27
CAWSFQGDQPQHF | TRBJ1-5 | TRBV30
CASSPQTSGGSPRSYEQYF | TRBJ2-7 | TRBV11-3
CASSPGTGGGYTF | TRBJ1-2 | TRBV5-1
CASSRQVGQPQHF | TRBJ1-5 | TRBV3-1/TRBV3-2
CASSRGAGQGRYEQYF | TRBJ2-7 | TRBV5-6
CASSPWTGTSYEQYF | TRBJ2-7 | TRBV7-9
CASSSSGGADTGELFF | TRBJ2-2 | TRBV3-1/TRBV3-2
CAINGQTNSPLHF | TRBJ1-6 | TRBV10-3
CATSSGTGQFF | TRBJ2-1 | TRBV15
CAWSVKLAGKNEQFF | TRBJ2-1 | TRBV30
CASSPGGSISYEQYF | TRBJ2-7 | TRBV19
CASSHTDRTNYGYTF | TRBJ1-2 | TRBV7-8
CASSLGGQFNEKLFF | TRBJ1-4 | TRBV7-2
CATREREGNYGYTF | TRBJ1-2 | TRBV24-1
CASSPNRDLTGNTIYF | TRBJ1-3 | TRBV18
CASSQEAGYEQYF | TRBJ2-7 | TRBV14
CASSMGSSYEQYF | TRBJ2-7 | TRBV19
CASSPPVDSYFSPLHF | TRBJ1-6 | TRBV28
CASSRLTGDNSYEQYF | TRBJ2-7 | TRBV5-5
CASTVDISNQPQHF | TRBJ1-5 | TRBV19
CAWSKSGTSGVPGYNEQFF | TRBJ2-1 | TRBV30
CASTLSGAYNEQFF | TRBJ2-1 | TRBV6-5
CASRTFSSYEQYF | TRBJ2-7 | TRBV12-3/TRBV12-4
CSASGTGTYEQYF | TRBJ2-7 | TRBV20-1
CASILAYSKETQYF | TRBJ2-5 | TRBV2
CASSAGTSGRDTQYF | TRBJ2-3 | TRBV5-1
CASSKEVQPQHF | TRBJ1-5 | TRBV7-8
CASRPTYTRSGNTIYF | TRBJ1-3 | TRBV27
CASSDGTYNEQFF | TRBJ2-1 | TRBV5-6
CASSLVGGRRTDTQYF | TRBJ2-3 | TRBV11-2
CSVARTGGAAGYTF | TRBJ1-2 | TRBV29-1
CSATTGETQYF | TRBJ2-5 | TRBV20-1
CASGRGVSSYNEQFF | TRBJ2-1 | TRBV19
CASKKTGNTGELFF | TRBJ2-2 | TRBV5-1
CASSAFTGGPSNYGYTF | TRBJ1-2 | TRBV27
CASSYSSGILKNIQYF | TRBJ2-4 | TRBV7-8
CASSLGTVNTEAFF | TRBJ1-1 | TRBV4-1